This TCR beta chain was captured by sequencing in a study of beta chain features in type 1 diabetes. Germline CDR1 reads LNHNV; CDR2 reads YYDKDF (reference sequence). The CDR3 is 16 residues long. Trimming took 3 bases from V and 0 from J; bases not matched to a gene: 7. The entirety of the isolated RNA underwent reverse transcription, so expressed TCRB transcripts were sequenced. Assay: immunoSEQ multiplex PCR; the TCRdb copy retains only in-frame clones and omits some. The data hold under 350,000 clones, with approximately 8.1% observed a single time. The sequencing sample was made of central memory CD4+ T cells from blood. This receptor was obtained from a woman younger than 35 in good health. The chain joins TRBV15 to TRBJ2-7; TRBD2 aligns across 8 bases. The CDR3 DNA reads as TGTGCCACCAGCAGTAGTAGCGGGACCAGCTCCTACGAGCAGTACTTC. Translated, it gives CATSSSSGTSSYEQYF.